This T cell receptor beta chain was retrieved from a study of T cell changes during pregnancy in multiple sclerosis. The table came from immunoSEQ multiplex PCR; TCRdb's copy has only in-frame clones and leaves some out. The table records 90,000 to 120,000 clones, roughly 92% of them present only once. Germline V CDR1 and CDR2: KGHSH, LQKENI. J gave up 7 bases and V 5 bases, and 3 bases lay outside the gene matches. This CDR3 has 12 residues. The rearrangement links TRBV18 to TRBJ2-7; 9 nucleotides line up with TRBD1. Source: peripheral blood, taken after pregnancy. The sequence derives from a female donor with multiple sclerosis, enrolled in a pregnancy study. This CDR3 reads CASSTGQGEQYF. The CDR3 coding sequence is TGTGCCAGCTCAACCGGACAGGGGGAGCAGTACTTC.